The clone carrying this TCR beta chain was seen ten or more times. Each CDR3 protein gets one entry after TCRdb re-called the 5' RACE reads with MiXCR. The data show hundreds of thousands of distinct CDR3 sequences, around 3.6% seen once. This specimen comes from a study of T cells after yellow fever vaccination. V lost 4 bases and J lost 5, with 20 bases in between. The CDR3 loop spans 16 amino acids. Germline CDR1 WSHSY, CDR2 SAAADI. This receptor was taken from a man aged 18 to 29 who received the YFV17D yellow fever vaccine. Material: PBMCs, obtained on the day of the yellow fever booster vaccination. The genes are TRBV10-2 and TRBJ2-5; perhaps TRBD1 as D (5 bases). The CDR3 region has the DNA TGCGCCAGCAGTGCCACTTCCCCCTGGCAGGGCGAGACCCAGTACTTC. Its protein product is CASSATSPWQGETQYF.